The 27 T cell receptor beta chains presented below share a single source sample, sequenced in a study of blood T cell repertoires in COVID-19. Data came from immunoSEQ multiplex PCR; TCRdb stores just in-frame clones and leaves some out. Of tens of thousands of clones in the sample, roughly 87% were seen once. The specimen was peripheral blood. These receptors all stem from a male donor with acute or convalescent COVID-19.

The V call is TRBV2, the J call TRBJ2-7; D perhaps matches TRBD1 (6 bases). From germline, CDR1 is SNHLY and CDR2 FYNNEI. The V and J ends lost 4 bases and 2 bases respectively, with 12 bases between them. This CDR3 region has 14 residues. The CDR3 loop is CASSGGQVTYEQYF. DNA of the CDR3: TGTGCCAGCAGTGGGGGGCAGGTTACCTACGAGCAGTACTTC.

The chain uses TRBV27 and TRBJ2-1, with TRBD1 identical over 8 bases. The germline gives CDR1 MNHEY, CDR2 SMNVEV (reference sequence). The CDR3 runs 20 residues. The J segment lost 0 bases and the V segment lost 2 bases, leaving 15 bases of the junction unmatched. In DNA form, the CDR3 reads TGTGCCAGCAGTTTAGATTCTCCCCGGACAGGGACCCTCTCCTACAATGAGCAGTTCTTC. Encoded protein: CASSLDSPRTGTLSYNEQFF.

The chain is built from TRBV19 and TRBJ2-1; 10 positions match TRBD2. Germline-derived CDR1 and CDR2 are LNHDA and SQIVND (reference sequence). Losses at the gene ends were 5 bases for V and 4 bases for J; bases not matched to a gene: 2. The CDR3 extends over 14 amino acids. Here the CDR3 DNA reads TGTGCCAGTAGTGGTAGCGGGGGGTACAATGAGCAGTTCTTC. Encoded protein: CASSGSGGYNEQFF.

This clone was detected only once. J is TRBJ1-4 and V is TRBV6-1, with TRBD1 identical over 10 bases. Looked up from germline, CDR1 is MNHNS and CDR2 is SASEGT. The CDR3 has 14 amino acids. With V trimmed by 3 bases and J by 7 bases, 2 bases remained unmatched. The DNA for the CDR3 is TGTGCCAGCAGTGATGGACAGGGGGGTGAAAAACTGTTTTTT. It codes for CASSDGQGGEKLFF.

The rearrangement links TRBV6-5 to TRBJ1-1, with unresolved D. The CDR3 is 14 amino acids. The germline V gene has CDR1 MNHEY and CDR2 SVGAGI. Trimming removed 2 bases from V and 4 bases from J, with 11 bases in between. CDR3 region: CASSYVRSSTEAFF. The CDR3, as DNA: TGTGCCAGCAGTTACGTTCGGAGTAGCACTGAAGCTTTCTTT.

The chain employs TRBV7-9 and TRBJ2-3; no clear D. Germline CDR1 and CDR2: SEHNR and FQNEAQ (reference sequence). The V gene lost 0 bases and the J gene lost 14 bases, with 18 bases spanning the gap. The CDR3 is 14 residues long. CDR3 sequence: CASSLALTGYTGYF. CDR3 DNA: TGTGCCAGCAGCTTAGCCCTAACCGGCTATACGGGGTATTTT.

The chain is built from TRBV21-1 and TRBJ2-7; the table's D gene call, TRBD2, was not cross checked with the DNA. TRBV21-1 is recorded as a pseudogene. The CDR3 consists of 16 residues. CDR3 region: CASSKAKHVTPYEQYF. The CDR3 region has the DNA TGTGCCAGCAGCAAGGCGAAGCACGTGACTCCCTACGAGCAGTACTTC.

The chain joins TRBV30 to TRBJ2-5, with a possible D match to TRBD2 (6 bases). There are 12 residues in the CDR3. V was clipped by 0 bases and J by 7 bases, with 9 bases between them. The germline gives CDR1 GTSNPN, CDR2 SVGIG (reference sequence). This CDR3 reads CAWSVVGGTQYF. CDR3 in DNA: TGTGCCTGGAGTGTCGTCGGGGGGACCCAGTACTTC. Full variable domain (outside the CDR3, taken from reference TRBV30 and TRBJ2-5): SQTIHQWPATLVQPVGSPLSLECTVEGTSNPNLYWYRQAAGRGLQLLFYSVGIGQISSEVPQNLSASRPQDRQFILSSKKLLLSDSGFYLCAWSVVGGTQYFGPGTRLLVL.

The rearrangement uses TRBV4-2 and TRBJ2-2; TRBD1 is a possible D gene (5 bases). V gave up 1 base and J gave up 0 bases, with 9 bases separating them. This CDR3 region has 16 residues. The V gene's germline CDR1 is LGHNA and CDR2 YNFKEQ. CDR3: CASSQGAGTNTGELFF. CDR3 DNA sequence: TGTGCCAGCAGCCAAGGGGCAGGGACGAACACCGGGGAGCTGTTTTTT.

Written as DNA, the CDR3 is TGTGCCAGCAGCCAGAGGCAAGGGGCTGGAAACACCATATATTTT. Translation: CASSQRQGAGNTIYF. The chain links TRBV5-4 to TRBJ1-3; tentatively, D is TRBD1 (5 bases). Deletions cut 4 bases from V and 2 bases from J, with 13 bases between. Germline lookup yields CDR1 SGHNT and CDR2 YYREEE (reference sequence). The CDR3 totals 15 residues.

The chain joins TRBV6-5 to TRBJ2-7; 10 nucleotides agree with TRBD2. In germline, CDR1 is MNHEY, CDR2 SVGAGI. The V segment lost 6 bases and the J segment 4 bases; nucleotides outside the gene matches: 6. This CDR3 has 14 residues. DNA for the CDR3: TGTGCCAGCAGGACGAGCGGGGGGGCGTACGAGCAGTACTTC. Translated, it gives CASRTSGGAYEQYF.

The CDR3 DNA reads TGTGCCAGCAGCTTAACAGGAGGGTTCTTAACGCCCAATCAGCCCCAGCATTTT. Residues: CASSLTGGFLTPNQPQHF. The chain couples TRBV7-2 to TRBJ1-5; maybe TRBD1 (5 bases). Germline lookup yields CDR1 SGHTA and CDR2 FQGNSA. The ends were cut back, 2 bases at V and 3 bases at J, with 20 bases in the middle. This CDR3 spans 18 amino acids.

The chain recombines TRBV19 with TRBJ2-1, with 14 bases aligning to TRBD2. CDR3 length: 15 amino acids. The junction had 2 bases not matched to a gene; V was cut back by 4 bases and J by 6 bases. The germline CDR1 and CDR2 sequences are LNHDA and SQIVND (reference sequence). The CDR3 sequence is CASSRLAGGVNEQFF. The CDR3 bases are TGTGCCAGTAGTAGACTAGCGGGGGGGGTCAATGAGCAGTTCTTC.

The chain couples TRBV7-2 to TRBJ1-6; D is unclear. V was clipped by 5 bases and J by 9 bases, with 11 bases between them. The CDR3 contains 13 residues. Germline V gives CDR1 SGHTA, CDR2 FQGNSA. CDR3 DNA: TGTGCCAGCAGCCCGCAGTCATCTTCACCCCTCCACTTT. Translated, it gives CASSPQSSSPLHF.

The count of this clone is one. The chain has TRBV5-1 and TRBJ2-5, with 10 bases fitting TRBD2. Germline V lookup: CDR1 SGHRS, CDR2 YFSETQ. With 7 bases clipped from V and 4 bases from J, the junction kept 13 bases outside the gene matches. This CDR3 is 16 amino acids long. The CDR3 loop reads CASGSAGGPGGETQYF. The CDR3, as DNA: TGCGCCAGCGGCTCAGCGGGGGGGCCAGGAGGAGAGACCCAGTACTTC.

The genes are TRBV6-5 and TRBJ1-5; D ambiguous. This CDR3 comprises 13 residues. V lost 6 bases to trimming and J lost 3 bases, with 9 bases between them. CDR1 is MNHEY, CDR2 SVGAGI, per germline. CDR3 sequence reads: CASRRQINQPQHF. The CDR3 nucleotides read TGTGCCAGCAGGAGGCAGATCAATCAGCCCCAGCATTTT.

The chain has TRBV19 and TRBJ1-4; the match to TRBD1 covers 7 bases. This CDR3 spans 15 amino acids. The V and J ends lost 7 bases and 8 bases, in that order; junction bases with no gene match: 13. CDR1 is LNHDA and CDR2 is SQIVND in the germline V gene (reference sequence). The CDR3 loop reads CASNTGATGREKLFF. The CDR3 DNA follows: TGTGCCAGTAATACAGGGGCGACGGGAAGGGAAAAACTGTTTTTT.

The chain couples TRBV28 to TRBJ1-4; D not resolved. Trimming stripped 3 bases from V and 5 bases from J, with 7 bases between. This CDR3 is built from 13 residues. Germline V gene data show CDR1 as MDHEN and CDR2 as SYDVKM. This CDR3 reads CASSFSRNEKLFF. In nucleotides, the CDR3 is TGTGCCAGCAGTTTTTCCCGGAATGAAAAACTGTTTTTT.

This chain uses TRBV6-6 with TRBJ1-1, with unresolved D. The ends were cut back, 3 bases at V and 6 bases at J, with 14 bases in the middle. CDR1 and CDR2 from the germline V gene are MNHNY and SVGAGI (reference sequence). There are 14 residues in the CDR3. CDR3 residues: CASSYSSESAEAFF. CDR3 DNA: TGTGCCAGCAGTTATTCGAGTGAGAGCGCTGAAGCTTTCTTT.

This clone came up a few times. The chain's CDR3 is CAWSTLNTGELFF. The CDR3 DNA follows: TGTGCCTGGAGTACTCTGAACACCGGGGAGCTGTTTTTT. The chain has TRBV30 and TRBJ2-2; no definite D call. The length of the CDR3 is 13 residues. Germline CDR1 is GTSNPN and CDR2 is SVGIG (reference sequence). V gave up 2 bases and J gave up 1 base, with 5 bases separating them.

This sequence joins TRBV19 and TRBJ2-1; 8 bases align to TRBD2. This CDR3 is 16 amino acids long. Germline V gene data show CDR1 as LNHDA and CDR2 as SQIVND (reference sequence). V was pared by 0 bases and J by 7 bases, with 8 bases of the junction left unmatched. The DNA of the CDR3 is TGTGCCAGTAGTATAGATCGGTTAGCGGGGATGAATGAGCAGTTCTTC. Its protein product is CASSIDRLAGMNEQFF.

The CDR3 spells CASSPVRGANGYTF. The DNA for the CDR3 is TGTGCCAGTTCCCCCGTTCGGGGGGCGAATGGCTACACCTTC. This chain joins TRBV6-5 and TRBJ1-2; a possible D gene is TRBD1 (6 bases). The V end lost 9 bases, the J end lost 6 bases, and 20 bases lay between the germline ends. The CDR3 consists of 14 residues. CDR1 is MNHEY, CDR2 SVGAGI, per germline.

This clone has a single count. This chain uses TRBV5-4 with TRBJ1-4; maybe TRBD1 (6 bases). The CDR3 extends over 15 amino acids. Germline V gene data show CDR1 as SGHNT and CDR2 as YYREEE (reference sequence). V lost 3 bases and J 8 bases, leaving 17 bases between the germline ends. The CDR3 sequence: CASSYTGSSREKLFF. The CDR3 nucleotides read TGTGCCAGCAGCTACACAGGGAGTTCGCGGGAAAAACTGTTTTTT.

The CDR3 region is CASSELRTGGRFYGYTF. The CDR3 nucleotides are TGTGCCAGCAGTGAACTCAGGACAGGGGGCCGTTTTTATGGCTACACCTTC. V usage is TRBV6-1 and J usage is TRBJ1-2, with TRBD1 matching 11 bases. The CDR3 is 17 residues long. V dropped 2 bases and J dropped 5; count of bases not matched to a gene: 10. CDR1 is MNHNS, CDR2 SASEGT, per germline.

A word on this clone: The DNA is omitted, as the CDR3 cannot be located on it reliably, and the CDR3 follows TCRdb's listing. The chain uses TRBV6-6 and TRBJ1-2. The CDR3 adds up to 14 amino acids, both ends counted. CDR1 and CDR2 (germline): MNHNY, SVGAGI (reference sequence). The CDR3 reads CASSSSEGAQGYTF.

V and J are TRBV24-1 and TRBJ1-5; 8 bases line up with TRBD1. The germline CDR1 and CDR2 sequences are KGHDR and SFDVKD. The CDR3 consists of 17 residues. The V and J ends lost 5 bases and 3 bases, in that order; junction bases with no gene match: 11. The CDR3 region has the DNA TGTGCCACCAGTGGGGTCACCGGGACAGGCCTCAATCAGCCCCAGCATTTT. Protein product: CATSGVTGTGLNQPQHF.

A few counts support this clone. This chain links TRBV9 with TRBJ1-4; a possible D gene is TRBD1 (5 bases). Germline CDR1 reads SGDLS; CDR2 reads YYNGEE. Between the trimmed V and J ends, which lost 2 bases and 6 bases, there was a span of 11 bases. The CDR3 has 14 residues. In DNA form, the CDR3 reads TGTGCCAGCAGCGTGGGGGGTACAGATGAAAAACTGTTTTTT. Translation gives CASSVGGTDEKLFF.